These T cell receptor beta chains were read from a single sample in a study of CD8 T cells in ankylosing spondylitis. TCRdb used MiXCR to reprocess the 5' RACE reads, holding one entry per CDR3 protein. The sample yields more than 400,000 distinct CDR3 sequences, roughly 5.3% seen once. The sequencing input was blood, either unsorted or a sorted T cell fraction (not recorded which). These TCRs come from a male donor with ankylosing spondylitis. CDR3s include the opening cysteine and the closing phenylalanine or tryptophan. The D gene is left open where the match is weak. Not every row has a clone size; where given, it reads once, few, many or a size class.

j_call,v_call,clone_size,d_call,cdr3_aa,cdr3_nt
TRBJ1-1,TRBV7-2,many,TRBD1,CASSLEARGLMNTEAFF,TGTGCCAGCAGCTTAGAGGCCAGGGGGCTCATGAACACTGAAGCTTTCTTT
TRBJ2-1,TRBV4-3,many,TRBD2,CASRPGLAGYNEQFF,TGCGCCAGCAGACCGGGCCTAGCGGGGTACAATGAGCAGTTCTTC
TRBJ2-1,TRBV7-2,many,-,CASSLGGDLNEQFF,TGTGCCAGCAGCTTAGGCGGGGATCTGAATGAGCAGTTCTTC
TRBJ2-7,TRBV4-3,many,TRBD1,CASSQRTGSYEQYF,TGCGCCAGCAGCCAGAGGACAGGGTCCTACGAGCAGTACTTC
TRBJ2-7,TRBV7-2,many,-,CASLGSYYEQYF,TGTGCCAGCTTAGGGTCTTACTACGAGCAGTACTTC
TRBJ2-5,TRBV9,many,-,CASSVGLGTGRETQYF,TGTGCCAGCAGCGTGGGCCTAGGGACGGGGCGAGAGACCCAGTACTTC
TRBJ2-1,TRBV15,many,-,CATCPRSSYNEQFF,TGTGCCACGTGCCCCCGGAGCTCCTACAATGAGCAGTTCTTC
TRBJ1-1,TRBV12-3/TRBV12-4,many,-,CASSFTRGITEAFF,TGTGCCAGCAGTTTCACTCGGGGGATTACTGAAGCTTTCTTT
TRBJ2-7,TRBV28,few,-,CASSWGGSEQYF,TGTGCCAGCAGTTGGGGCGGGTCCGAGCAGTACTTC
TRBJ1-5,TRBV6-2/TRBV6-3,many,-,CASSKGNQPQHF,TGTGCCAGCAGTAAAGGGAACCAGCCCCAGCATTTT
TRBJ1-4,TRBV29-1,many,-,CSVEDQGRWGEKLFF,TGCAGCGTTGAAGATCAGGGTCGGTGGGGTGAAAAACTGTTTTTT
TRBJ2-3,TRBV4-3,many,TRBD1,CASTYRGGDTQYF,TGCGCCAGCACCTACAGGGGTGGGGATACGCAGTATTTT
TRBJ1-2,TRBV4-3,many,-,CASSQGSLGGVDGYTF,TGCGCCAGCAGCCAAGGGTCCCTAGGGGGGGTAGATGGCTACACCTTC
TRBJ2-7,TRBV7-2,many,TRBD1,CASSPQGAGYEQYF,TGTGCCAGCAGCCCACAGGGGGCAGGGTACGAGCAGTACTTC
TRBJ2-7,TRBV6-1,many,TRBD1,CASRRATGQPYEQYF,TGTGCCAGCAGACGCGCGACGGGACAGCCCTACGAGCAGTACTTC
TRBJ2-5,TRBV5-3,-,TRBD1,CAMGPGTGGTEETQYF,TGTGCCATGGGTCCCGGGACAGGGGGCACCGAAGAGACCCAGTACTTC
TRBJ1-3,TRBV20-1,-,-,CSATTDLNSGNTIYF,TGCAGTGCCACGACAGATCTTAACTCTGGAAACACCATATATTTT
TRBJ1-1,TRBV4-2,many,-,CASSQEVTGTNTEAFF,TGTGCCAGCAGCCAAGAGGTTACTGGGACGAACACTGAAGCTTTCTTT
TRBJ2-7,TRBV6-2/TRBV6-3,many,-,CASSYASITHYEQYF,TGTGCCAGCAGTTACGCCAGCATAACCCACTACGAGCAGTACTTC
TRBJ2-7,TRBV4-1,few,-,CASSQDQRAWYEQYF,TGCGCCAGCAGCCAAGATCAGCGGGCTTGGTACGAGCAGTACTTC